The clone carrying this T cell receptor beta chain appeared a single time. Antigen specificity is unknown. This specimen comes from a study of blood T cells in healthy people across ages. Study findings and constraints: TCR beta diversity per million T cells fell roughly linearly with age. Samples with more naive T cells showed higher observed beta diversity.

The CDR3 is 12 amino acids. Trimming shortened V by 6 bases and J by 5 bases, and 13 bases separated the two germline ends. The germline V gene encodes CDR1 SQVTM and CDR2 ANQGSEA. It was with a sample-barcoded 5' primer and a J-beta primer mix that a second PCR of about 6 to 11 cycles was run. No fewer than 2.5 million CDR3-containing paired-end reads came from each sample. TCRdb reprocessed the 5' RACE reads via MiXCR and lists one record per CDR3 protein. The repertoire includes nearly 800,000 distinct CDR3 sequences, more than 50% of them detected once, and more than 25% sits in the top ten. This chain uses TRBV29-1 with TRBJ1-1; D is unclear. This sequence originates from a man aged 40-50 years in good health. The sample comprised blood. This chain's CDR3 is CSVGSPGTEAFF. CDR3 DNA: TGCAGCGTCGGAAGTCCAGGAACTGAAGCTTTCTTT.